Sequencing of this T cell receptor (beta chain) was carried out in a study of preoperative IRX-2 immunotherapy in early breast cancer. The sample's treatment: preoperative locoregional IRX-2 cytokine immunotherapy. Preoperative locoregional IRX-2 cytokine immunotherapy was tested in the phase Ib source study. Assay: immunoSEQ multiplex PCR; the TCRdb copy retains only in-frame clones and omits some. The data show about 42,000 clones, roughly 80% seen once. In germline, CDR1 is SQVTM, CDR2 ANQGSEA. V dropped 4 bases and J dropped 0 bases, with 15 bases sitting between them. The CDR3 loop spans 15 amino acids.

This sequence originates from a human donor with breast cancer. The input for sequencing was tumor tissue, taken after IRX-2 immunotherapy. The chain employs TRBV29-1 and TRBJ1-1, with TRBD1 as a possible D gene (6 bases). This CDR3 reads CSVAVGAGVNTEAFF. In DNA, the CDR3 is TGCAGCGTTGCCGTGGGGGCAGGGGTGAACACTGAAGCTTTCTTT.